This T cell receptor (beta chain) is from a study of cytomegalovirus exposure and HLA in healthy donors. Overall study findings and caveats: As was reported, the classifier diagnosed cytomegalovirus status with high specificity and sensitivity.

The CDR3 runs to 13 residues. The V end lost 4 bases, the J end lost 5 bases, and 14 bases lay between the germline ends. Germline CDR1 is SQVTM and CDR2 is ANQGSEA. The PCR was carried out with 60 Vbeta primers and 13 Jbeta primers. Here immunoSEQ multiplex PCR was the method, and the copy in TCRdb shows in-frame clones only, minus some. The table lists about 120,000 clones, roughly 80% of them singletons, with 7.5% to 9% in the top ten. This clone was recorded once. Its antigen is unidentified. The source is a female donor in good health and CMV-seropositive. Sequencing was done on a sample of PBMCs. V gene TRBV29-1 combines with J gene TRBJ1-1, with D unclear. CDR3 sequence: CSVVSSFETEAFF. CDR3 DNA sequence: TGCAGCGTTGTATCCTCCTTCGAGACTGAAGCTTTCTTT.